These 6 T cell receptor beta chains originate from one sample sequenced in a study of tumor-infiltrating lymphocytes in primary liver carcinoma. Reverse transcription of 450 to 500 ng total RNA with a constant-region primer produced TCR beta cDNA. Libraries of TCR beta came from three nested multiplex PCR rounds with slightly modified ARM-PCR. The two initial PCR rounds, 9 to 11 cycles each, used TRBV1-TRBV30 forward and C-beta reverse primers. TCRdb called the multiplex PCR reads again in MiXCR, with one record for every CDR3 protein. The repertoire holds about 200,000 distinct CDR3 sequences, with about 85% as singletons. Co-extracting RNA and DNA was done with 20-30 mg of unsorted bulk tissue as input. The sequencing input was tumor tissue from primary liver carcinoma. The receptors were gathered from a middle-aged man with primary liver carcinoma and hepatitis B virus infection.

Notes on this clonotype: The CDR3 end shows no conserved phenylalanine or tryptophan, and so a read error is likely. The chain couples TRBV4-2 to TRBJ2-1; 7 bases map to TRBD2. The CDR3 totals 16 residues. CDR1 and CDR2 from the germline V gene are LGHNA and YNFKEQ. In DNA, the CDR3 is TGTGCCAGCAGCCACGAGAGCAGCGGGAACTACAATGAACAGTTCTAC. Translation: CASSHESSGNYNEQFY.

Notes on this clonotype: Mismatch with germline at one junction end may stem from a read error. The chain's CDR3 is CATSLRWTREIEQYF. In DNA, the CDR3 is TGTGCCACCAGCTTACGATGGACACGGGAAATCGAGCAGTACTTC. The V gene is TRBV11-2, the J gene TRBJ2-7, with D possibly being TRBD1 or TRBD2 (5 bases each). Germline V gene lookup returns CDR1 SGHAT and CDR2 FQNNGV. This CDR3 has 15 residues.

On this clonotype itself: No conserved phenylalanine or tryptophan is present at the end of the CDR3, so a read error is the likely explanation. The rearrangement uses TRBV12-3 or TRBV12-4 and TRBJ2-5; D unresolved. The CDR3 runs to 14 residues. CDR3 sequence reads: CTSSLTTDQETQYL. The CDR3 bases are TGTACCAGCAGTTTAACTACAGACCAAGAGACCCAGTACCTC.

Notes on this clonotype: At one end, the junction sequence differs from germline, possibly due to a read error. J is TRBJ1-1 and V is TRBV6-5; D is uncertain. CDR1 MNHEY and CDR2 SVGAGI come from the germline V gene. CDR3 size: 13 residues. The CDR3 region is CASRWEEEIEVFF. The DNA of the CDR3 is TGTGCCAGCAGATGGGAGGAGGAGATTGAAGTTTTCTTT.

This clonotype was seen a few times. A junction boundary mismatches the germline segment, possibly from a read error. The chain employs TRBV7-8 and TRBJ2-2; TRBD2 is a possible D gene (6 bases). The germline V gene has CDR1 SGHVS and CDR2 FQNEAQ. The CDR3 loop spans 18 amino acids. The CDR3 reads CASSSSSLRGANTGELLF. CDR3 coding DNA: TGTGCCAGCAGCTCAAGCTCGCTGCGGGGCGCGAACACCGGGGAGCTGCTTTTT.

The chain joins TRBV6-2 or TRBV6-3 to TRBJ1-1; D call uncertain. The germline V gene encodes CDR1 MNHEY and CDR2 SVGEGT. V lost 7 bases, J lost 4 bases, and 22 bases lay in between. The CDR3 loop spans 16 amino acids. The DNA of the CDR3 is TGTGCCAGCACTATAATCTGGATGAGAGTAGTCACTGAAGCTTTCTTT. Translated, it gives CASTIIWMRVVTEAFF.